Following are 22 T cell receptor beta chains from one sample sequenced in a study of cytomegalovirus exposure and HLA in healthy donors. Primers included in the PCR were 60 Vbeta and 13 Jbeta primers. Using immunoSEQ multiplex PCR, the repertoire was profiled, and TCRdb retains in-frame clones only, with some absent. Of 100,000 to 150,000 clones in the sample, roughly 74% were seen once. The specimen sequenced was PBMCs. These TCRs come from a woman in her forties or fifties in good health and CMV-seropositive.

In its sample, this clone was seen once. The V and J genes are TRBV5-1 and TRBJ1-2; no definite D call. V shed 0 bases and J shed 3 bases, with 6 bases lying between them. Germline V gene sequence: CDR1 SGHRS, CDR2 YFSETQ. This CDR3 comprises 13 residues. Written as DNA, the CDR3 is TGCGCCAGCAGCTTGGACAGATACTATGGCTACACCTTC. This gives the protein CASSLDRYYGYTF.

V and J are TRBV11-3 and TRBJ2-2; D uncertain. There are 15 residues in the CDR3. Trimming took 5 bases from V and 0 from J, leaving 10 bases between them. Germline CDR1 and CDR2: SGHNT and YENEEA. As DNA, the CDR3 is TGTGCCAGCAGCATACAGCCCGCGAACACCGGGGAGCTGTTTTTT. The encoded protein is CASSIQPANTGELFF. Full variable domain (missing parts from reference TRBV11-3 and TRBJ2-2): EAGVVQSPRYKIIEKKQPVAFWCNPISGHNTLYWYLQNLGQGPELLIRYENEEAVDDSQLPKDRFSAERLKGVDSTLKIQPAELGDSAVYLCASSIQPANTGELFFGEGSRLTVL.

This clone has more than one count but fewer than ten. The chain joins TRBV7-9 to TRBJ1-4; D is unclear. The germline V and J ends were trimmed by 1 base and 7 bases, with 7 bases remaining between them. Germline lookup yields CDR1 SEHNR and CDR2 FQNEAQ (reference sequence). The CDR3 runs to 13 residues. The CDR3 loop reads CASSLGRGEKLFF. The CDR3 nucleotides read TGTGCCAGCAGCTTAGGACGCGGTGAAAAACTGTTTTTT.

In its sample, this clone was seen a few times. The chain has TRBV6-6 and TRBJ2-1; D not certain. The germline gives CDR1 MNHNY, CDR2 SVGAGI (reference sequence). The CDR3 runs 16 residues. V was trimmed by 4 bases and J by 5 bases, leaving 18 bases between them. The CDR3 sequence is CASSSVDLNRHNEQFF. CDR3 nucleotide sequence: TGTGCCAGCAGTTCGGTAGATCTGAACAGACACAATGAGCAGTTCTTC.

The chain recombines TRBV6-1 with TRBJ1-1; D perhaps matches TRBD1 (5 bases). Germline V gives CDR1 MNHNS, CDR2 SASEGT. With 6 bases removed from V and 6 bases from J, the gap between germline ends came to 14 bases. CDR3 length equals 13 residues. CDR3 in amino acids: CASSVGGGSEAFF. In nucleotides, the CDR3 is TGTGCCAGCAGCGTCGGGGGAGGGTCTGAAGCTTTCTTT.

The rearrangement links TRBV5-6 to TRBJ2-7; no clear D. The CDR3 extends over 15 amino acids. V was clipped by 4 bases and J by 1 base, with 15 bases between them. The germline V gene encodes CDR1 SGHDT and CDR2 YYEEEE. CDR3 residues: CASSPTGSRSYEQYF. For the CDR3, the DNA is TGTGCCAGCAGCCCTACCGGGTCCAGATCCTACGAGCAGTACTTC.

CDR3 amino acids: CASSLSAGGETQYF. CDR3 DNA: TGCGCCAGCAGCTTGAGCGCAGGGGGCGAGACCCAGTACTTC. The chain combines TRBV5-1 with TRBJ2-5; 8 nucleotides align to TRBD1. The CDR3 contains 14 residues. With 1 base clipped from V and 5 bases from J, the junction kept 4 bases outside the gene matches. CDR1 and CDR2 from the germline V gene are SGHRS and YFSETQ. Full variable domain (missing parts from reference TRBV5-1 and TRBJ2-5): KAGVTQTPRYLIKTRGQQVTLSCSPISGHRSVSWYQQTPGQGLQFLFEYFSETQRNKGNFPGRFSGRQFSNSRSEMNVSTLELGDSALYLCASSLSAGGETQYFGPGTRLLVL.

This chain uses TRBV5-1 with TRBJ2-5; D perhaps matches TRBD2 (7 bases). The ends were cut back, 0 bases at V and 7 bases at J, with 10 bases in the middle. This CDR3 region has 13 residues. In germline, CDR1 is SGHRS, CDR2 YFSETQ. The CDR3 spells CASSLGRGGTQYF. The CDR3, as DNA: TGCGCCAGCAGCTTGGGTAGGGGGGGGACCCAGTACTTC.

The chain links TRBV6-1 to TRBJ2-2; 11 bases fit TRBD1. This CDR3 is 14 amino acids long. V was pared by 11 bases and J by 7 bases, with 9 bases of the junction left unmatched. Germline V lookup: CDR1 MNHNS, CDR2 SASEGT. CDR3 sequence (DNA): TGTGCCGGTATGGGACAGGGGGTCTTCGGGGAGCTGTTTTTT. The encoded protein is CAGMGQGVFGELFF.

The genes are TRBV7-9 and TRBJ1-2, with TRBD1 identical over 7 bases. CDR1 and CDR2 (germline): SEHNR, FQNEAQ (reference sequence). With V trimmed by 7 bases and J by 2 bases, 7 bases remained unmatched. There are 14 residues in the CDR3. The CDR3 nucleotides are TGTGCCAGCACGATGGGACAGCCGAACTATGGCTACACCTTC. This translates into CASTMGQPNYGYTF.

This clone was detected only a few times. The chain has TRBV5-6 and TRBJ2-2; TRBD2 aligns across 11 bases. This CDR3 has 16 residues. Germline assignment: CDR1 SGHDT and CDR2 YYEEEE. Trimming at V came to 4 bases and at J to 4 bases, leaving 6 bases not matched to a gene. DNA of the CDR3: TGTGCCAGCAGCCTTCTAGCGGGGGGTAGCACCGGGGAGCTGTTTTTT. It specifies CASSLLAGGSTGELFF.

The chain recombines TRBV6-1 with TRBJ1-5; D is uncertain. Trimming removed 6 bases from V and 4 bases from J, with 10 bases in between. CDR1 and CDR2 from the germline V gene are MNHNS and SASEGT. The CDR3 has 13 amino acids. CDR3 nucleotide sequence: TGTGCCAGCAGAGACTCCCAAAATCAGCCCCAGCATTTT. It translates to CASRDSQNQPQHF.

The CDR3 DNA sequence: TGTGCCAGCTCAATCGACAGGCTTAATGAAAAACTGTTTTTT. It encodes CASSIDRLNEKLFF. The gene calls are TRBV18 and TRBJ1-4, with D perhaps matching TRBD1 (6 bases). The V gene's germline CDR1 is KGHSH and CDR2 LQKENI. The CDR3 length is 14 residues. The V end was cut by 5 bases, the J end by 4 bases, with 11 bases between.

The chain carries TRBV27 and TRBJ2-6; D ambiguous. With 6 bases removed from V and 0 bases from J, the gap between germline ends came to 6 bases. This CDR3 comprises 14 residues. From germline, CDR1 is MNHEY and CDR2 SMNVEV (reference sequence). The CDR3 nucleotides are TGTGCCAGCAGGGCCGTCTCTGGGGCCAACGTCCTGACTTTC. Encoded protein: CASRAVSGANVLTF.

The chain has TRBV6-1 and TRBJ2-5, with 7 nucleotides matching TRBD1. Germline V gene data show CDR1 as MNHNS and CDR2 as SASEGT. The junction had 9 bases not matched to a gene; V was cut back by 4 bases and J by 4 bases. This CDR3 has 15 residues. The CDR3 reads CASSVRTGGVETQYF. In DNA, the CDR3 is TGTGCCAGCAGTGTAAGGACAGGAGGAGTAGAGACCCAGTACTTC.

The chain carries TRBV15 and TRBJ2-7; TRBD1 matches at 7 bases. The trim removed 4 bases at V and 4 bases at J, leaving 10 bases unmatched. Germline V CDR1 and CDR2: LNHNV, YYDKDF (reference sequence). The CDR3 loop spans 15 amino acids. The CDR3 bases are TGTGCCACCAGCAAAGGACAGGTTGAAGGGTACGAGCAGTACTTC. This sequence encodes CATSKGQVEGYEQYF.

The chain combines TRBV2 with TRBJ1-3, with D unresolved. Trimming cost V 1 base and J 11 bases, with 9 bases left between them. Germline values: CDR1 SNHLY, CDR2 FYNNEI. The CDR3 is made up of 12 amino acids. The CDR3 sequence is CASSEGREAIYF. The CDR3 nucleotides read TGTGCCAGCAGTGAAGGGCGGGAGGCCATATATTTT.

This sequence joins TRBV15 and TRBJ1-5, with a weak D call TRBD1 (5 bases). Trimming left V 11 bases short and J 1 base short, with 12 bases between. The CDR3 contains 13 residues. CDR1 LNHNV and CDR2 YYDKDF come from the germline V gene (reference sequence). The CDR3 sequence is CAAAGGSNQPQHF. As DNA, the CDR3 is TGTGCCGCGGCCGGGGGAAGCAATCAGCCCCAGCATTTT.

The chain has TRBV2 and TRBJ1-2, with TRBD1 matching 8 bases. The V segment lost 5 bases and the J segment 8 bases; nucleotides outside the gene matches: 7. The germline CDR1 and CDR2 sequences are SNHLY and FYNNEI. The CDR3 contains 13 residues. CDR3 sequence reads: CASSTDRDGGYTF. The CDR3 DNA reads TGTGCCAGCAGTACGGACAGGGACGGCGGCTACACCTTC. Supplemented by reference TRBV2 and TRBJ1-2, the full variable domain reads EPEVTQTPSHQVTQMGQEVILRCVPISNHLYFYWYRQILGQKVEFLVSFYNNEISEKSEIFDDQFSVERPDGSNFTLKIRSTKLEDSAMYFCASSTDRDGGYTFGSGTRLTVV.

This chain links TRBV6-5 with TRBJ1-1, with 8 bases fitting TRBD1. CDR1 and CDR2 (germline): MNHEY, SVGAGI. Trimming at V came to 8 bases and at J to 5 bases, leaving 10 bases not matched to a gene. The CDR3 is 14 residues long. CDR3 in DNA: TGTGCCAGCGGACTGACAGGGGTAGGGACTGAAGCTTTCTTT. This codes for CASGLTGVGTEAFF.

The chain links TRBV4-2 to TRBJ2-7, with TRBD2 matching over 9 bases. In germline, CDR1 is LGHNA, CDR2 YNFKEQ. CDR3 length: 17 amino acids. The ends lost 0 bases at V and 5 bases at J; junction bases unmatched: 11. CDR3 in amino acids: CASSQDGAASGADEQYF. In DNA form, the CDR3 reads TGTGCCAGCAGCCAAGATGGTGCGGCTAGCGGGGCCGACGAGCAGTACTTC.

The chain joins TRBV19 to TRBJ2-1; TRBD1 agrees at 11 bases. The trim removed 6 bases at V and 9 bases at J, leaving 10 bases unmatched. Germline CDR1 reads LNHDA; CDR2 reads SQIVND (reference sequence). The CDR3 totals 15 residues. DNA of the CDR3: TGTGCCAGTAGGATACGGACAGGGGGCATCTCTGAGCAGTTCTTC. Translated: CASRIRTGGISEQFF.